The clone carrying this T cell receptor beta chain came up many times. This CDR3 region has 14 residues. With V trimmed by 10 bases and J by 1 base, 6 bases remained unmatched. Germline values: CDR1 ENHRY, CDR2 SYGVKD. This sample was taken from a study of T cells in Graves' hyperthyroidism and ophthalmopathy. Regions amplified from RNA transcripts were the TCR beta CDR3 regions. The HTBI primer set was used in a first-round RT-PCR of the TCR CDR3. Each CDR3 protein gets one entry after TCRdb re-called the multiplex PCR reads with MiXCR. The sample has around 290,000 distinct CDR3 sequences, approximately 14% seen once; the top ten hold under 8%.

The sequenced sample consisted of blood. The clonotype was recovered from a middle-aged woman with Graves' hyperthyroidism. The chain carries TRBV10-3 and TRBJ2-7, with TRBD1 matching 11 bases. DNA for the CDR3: TGTGCCACCACTCGGGACAGGGGGTCCTACGAGCAGTACTTC. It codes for CATTRDRGSYEQYF.